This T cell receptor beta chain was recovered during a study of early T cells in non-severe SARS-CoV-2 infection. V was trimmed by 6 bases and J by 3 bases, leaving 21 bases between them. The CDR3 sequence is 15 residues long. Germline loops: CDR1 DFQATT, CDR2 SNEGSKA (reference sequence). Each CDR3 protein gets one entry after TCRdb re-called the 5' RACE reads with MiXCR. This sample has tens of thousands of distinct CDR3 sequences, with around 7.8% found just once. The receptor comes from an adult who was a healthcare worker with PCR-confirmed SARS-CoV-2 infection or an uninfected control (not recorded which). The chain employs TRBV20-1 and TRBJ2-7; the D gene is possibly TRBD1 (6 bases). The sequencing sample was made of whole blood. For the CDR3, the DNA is TGCAGTGCCAATCCCAATGGGGCAGGGGTCTACGAGCAGTACTTC. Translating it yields CSANPNGAGVYEQYF.